This T cell receptor (beta chain) emerged from a study of control samples from healthy donors and cancer patients. V was pared by 3 bases and J by 2 bases, with 13 bases between. There are 15 residues in the CDR3. CDR1 and CDR2 from the germline V gene are MNHNS and SASEGT. Sequenced by immunoSEQ multiplex PCR; TCRdb stores in-frame clones only, minus some. The sample shows about 160,000 clones, approximately 94% of them seen only once. This clone has only one observation. The TCR was taken from a woman in her forties in good health. The sequenced material came from blood. The rearrangement uses TRBV6-1 and TRBJ1-1; tentatively, D is TRBD1 (5 bases). CDR3 nucleotides: TGTGCCAGCAGTGAGATAGGGACGGTAAACACTGAAGCTTTCTTT. Its translation is CASSEIGTVNTEAFF.